Listed below are T cell receptor beta chains from one sample, sequenced in a study of Ad26.COV2.S vaccination and SARS-CoV-2 variants. Produced via immunoSEQ multiplex PCR; TCRdb's table is partial and in-frame only. This table holds about 350,000 clones, more than 75% found once. Material: peripheral blood, obtained in a trial of Ad26.COV2.S vaccine versus placebo. All receptors come from a person between 18 and 60 years old who received the Ad26.COV2.S COVID-19 vaccine or a placebo. Each CDR3 is given with its conserved first and last residue. Each record gives: J gene, D gene, clone size, V gene, CDR3 protein, CDR3 DNA. A D gene is named only where the DNA matches it firmly. Where a row states a size, it is once, few, many or the class of an expanded clone; other rows omit it.

TRBJ2-7 | TRBD1 | . | TRBV2 | CASSLTGSSYEQYF | TGTGCCAGCAGTTTGACAGGGAGCTCCTACGAGCAGTACTTC
TRBJ1-4 | . | . | TRBV10-3 | CAISESGEEKLFF | TGTGCCATCAGTGAGTCAGGGGAGGAAAAACTGTTTTTT
TRBJ1-1 | TRBD1 | . | TRBV7-9 | CASSLTPGQGNTEAFF | TGTGCCAGCAGCTTAACTCCGGGACAGGGGAACACTGAAGCTTTCTTT
TRBJ2-7 | TRBD2 | . | TRBV7-8 | CASSLVSGGEYEQYF | TGTGCCAGCAGCTTAGTGAGCGGGGGGGAATACGAGCAGTACTTC
TRBJ2-2 | . | . | TRBV7-7 | CASSLAGTPNTGELFF | TGTGCTAGCAGCTTAGCCGGGACACCGAACACCGGGGAGCTGTTTTTT
TRBJ1-5 | . | . | TRBV19 | CASTRGLNSNQPQHF | TGTGCCAGTACTCGCGGACTGAATAGCAATCAGCCCCAGCATTTT
TRBJ1-4 | TRBD1 | once | TRBV18 | CASSLSGTGPVFF | TGTGCCAGCTCACTTTCCGGGACAGGTCCGGTGTTTTTT
TRBJ1-3 | . | . | TRBV9 | CASSSAGVVGNTIYF | TGTGCCAGCAGCTCAGCGGGGGTTGTCGGAAACACCATATATTTT
TRBJ1-5 | . | few | TRBV6-1 | CASSGFGTSDGNQPQHF | TGTGCCAGCAGTGGGTTTGGGACCAGCGATGGCAATCAGCCCCAGCATTTT
TRBJ1-2 | . | . | TRBV7-9 | CASAKGADRFYGYTF | TGTGCCAGCGCTAAAGGGGCGGACCGATTCTATGGCTACACCTTC
TRBJ2-7 | . | . | TRBV7-9 | CASSPFESYEQYF | TGTGCCAGCAGCCCTTTTGAATCCTACGAGCAGTACTTC
TRBJ1-1 | . | once | TRBV7-9 | CASSALMNTEAFF | TGTGCCAGCAGCGCTCTCATGAACACTGAAGCTTTCTTT
TRBJ1-1 | TRBD1 | . | TRBV6-5 | CASSYARQGEAFF | TGTGCCAGCAGTTACGCCCGACAGGGTGAAGCTTTCTTT
TRBJ1-2 | TRBD1 | . | TRBV27 | CASSRTGGGYGYTF | TGTGCCAGCAGCCGGACAGGGGGAGGGTATGGCTACACCTTC
TRBJ2-1 | TRBD2 | . | TRBV4-1 | CASSQVSGGAYNEQFF | TGCGCCAGCAGCCAGGTTAGCGGGGGTGCCTACAATGAGCAGTTCTTC
TRBJ1-5 | TRBD1 | . | TRBV2 | CASSGTPGQGPPQHF | TGTGCCAGCAGTGGTACCCCGGGACAGGGGCCGCCCCAGCATTTT
TRBJ1-1 | . | once | TRBV3-1/TRBV3-2 | CASSQDLNRGAFF | TGTGCCAGCAGCCAAGATCTCAACCGGGGAGCTTTCTTT
TRBJ1-1 | TRBD1 | . | TRBV6-2/TRBV6-3 | CASSSQGDRTEAFF | TGTGCCAGCAGTTCACAGGGGGATCGTACTGAAGCTTTCTTT
TRBJ2-7 | . | . | TRBV3-1/TRBV3-2 | CASSQVAGGEQYF | TGTGCCAGCAGCCAAGTGGCGGGTGGCGAGCAGTACTTC
TRBJ1-5 | . | . | TRBV30 | CAWSVLGTPFSNQPQHF | TGTGCCTGGAGTGTACTGGGGACCCCTTTTAGCAATCAGCCCCAGCATTTT
TRBJ2-5 | . | . | TRBV7-9 | CASARAGQETQYF | TGTGCCAGCGCCCGCGCAGGGCAAGAGACCCAGTACTTC
TRBJ1-6 | . | . | TRBV7-9 | CASSHSIGVSPLHF | TGTGCCAGCAGCCACTCAATCGGGGTTTCACCCCTCCACTTT
TRBJ1-6 | . | few | TRBV30 | CAWSGGYNSPLHF | TGTGCCTGGAGTGGGGGGTATAATTCACCCCTCCACTTT
TRBJ1-5 | . | . | TRBV6-5 | CASRPRVLNQPQHF | TGTGCCAGCAGACCTAGGGTACTCAATCAGCCCCAGCATTTT
TRBJ1-2 | . | few | TRBV9 | CASSGPEGEYLYGYTF | TGTGCCAGCAGCGGCCCCGAGGGGGAATACCTCTATGGCTACACCTTC
TRBJ2-2 | . | many | TRBV6-4 | CASSEGDTGELFF | TGTGCCAGCAGTGAGGGGGACACCGGGGAGCTGTTTTTT
TRBJ2-6 | . | . | TRBV12-1 | CASSFEGGQNHSGANVLTF | TGTGCCAGCAGCTTTGAAGGGGGACAGAACCACTCTGGGGCCAACGTCCTGACTTTC
TRBJ1-2 | TRBD1 | . | TRBV7-9 | CASIRGDSYGYTF | TGTGCCAGCATCAGAGGGGACAGCTATGGCTACACCTTC
TRBJ1-1 | . | . | TRBV4-1 | CASNYGDRRYTEAFF | TGCGCCAGCAACTACGGGGACCGGCGATACACTGAAGCTTTCTTT
TRBJ1-2 | . | . | TRBV25-1 | CASSGSGVDYGYTF | TGTGCCAGCAGTGGATCGGGGGTGGACTATGGCTACACCTTC
TRBJ1-1 | TRBD1 | . | TRBV27 | CASSLLGGQGQHTEAFF | TGTGCCAGCAGTTTATTGGGAGGGCAGGGACAGCACACTGAAGCTTTCTTT
TRBJ2-5 | . | once | TRBV6-1 | CASSEPTVAETQYF | TGTGCCAGCAGTGAACCGACGGTCGCGGAGACCCAGTACTTC
TRBJ1-1 | . | . | TRBV19 | CASSWRVPANTEAFF | TGTGCCAGTAGTTGGAGGGTGCCCGCTAACACTGAAGCTTTCTTT
TRBJ1-3 | . | . | TRBV27 | CASSLSNLDNTIYF | TGTGCCAGCAGTTTGTCGAATTTGGATAACACCATATATTTT
TRBJ1-1 | . | . | TRBV6-2/TRBV6-3 | CASSYWRGDTEAFF | TGTGCCAGCAGTTACTGGAGGGGCGACACTGAAGCTTTCTTT
TRBJ1-6 | . | . | TRBV6-2/TRBV6-3 | CASSYEGNSPLHF | TGTGCCAGCAGTTATGAGGGGAATTCACCCCTCCACTTT
TRBJ2-7 | TRBD2 | . | TRBV5-1 | CASSPGLAGVEQYF | TGCGCCAGCAGCCCTGGACTAGCGGGGGTCGAGCAGTACTTC
TRBJ2-7 | TRBD1 | . | TRBV7-9 | CASSLYRGYEQYF | TGTGCCAGCAGCTTATACAGGGGCTACGAGCAGTACTTC
TRBJ1-5 | . | . | TRBV9 | CASSVEGNSNQPQHF | TGTGCCAGCAGCGTAGAAGGAAATAGCAATCAGCCCCAGCATTTT
TRBJ2-7 | . | . | TRBV3-1/TRBV3-2 | CASRGRGRPYEQYF | TGTGCCAGCAGAGGTCGGGGCCGTCCCTACGAGCAGTACTTC
TRBJ1-2 | TRBD1 | once | TRBV5-6 | CASRSDRVGGYTF | TGTGCCAGCAGAAGTGACAGGGTAGGGGGCTACACCTTC